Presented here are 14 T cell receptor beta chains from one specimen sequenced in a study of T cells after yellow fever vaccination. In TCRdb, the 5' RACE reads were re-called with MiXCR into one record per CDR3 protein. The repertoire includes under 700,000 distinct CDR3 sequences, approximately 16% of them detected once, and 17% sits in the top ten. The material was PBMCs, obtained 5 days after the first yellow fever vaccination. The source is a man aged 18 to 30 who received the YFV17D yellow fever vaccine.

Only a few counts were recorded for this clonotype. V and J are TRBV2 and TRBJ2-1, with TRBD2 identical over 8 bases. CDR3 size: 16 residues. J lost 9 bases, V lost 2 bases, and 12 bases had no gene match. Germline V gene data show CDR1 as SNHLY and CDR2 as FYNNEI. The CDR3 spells CASSESGGAGRSEQFF. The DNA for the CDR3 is TGTGCCAGCAGTGAATCGGGGGGGGCCGGCCGGAGTGAGCAGTTCTTC.

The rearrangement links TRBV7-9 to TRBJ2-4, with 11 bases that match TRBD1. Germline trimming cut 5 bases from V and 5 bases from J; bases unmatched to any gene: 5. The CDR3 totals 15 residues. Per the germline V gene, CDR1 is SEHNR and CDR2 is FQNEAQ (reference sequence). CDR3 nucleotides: TGTGCCAGCAGCAATCCGGGACAGGGGGAAAACATTCAGTACTTC. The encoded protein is CASSNPGQGENIQYF.

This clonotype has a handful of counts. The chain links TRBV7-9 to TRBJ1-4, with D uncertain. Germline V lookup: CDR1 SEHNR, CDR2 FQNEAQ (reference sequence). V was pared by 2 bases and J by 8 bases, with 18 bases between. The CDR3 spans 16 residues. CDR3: CASSLSFGKSLEKLFF. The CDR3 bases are TGTGCCAGCAGCTTAAGTTTCGGGAAATCTTTGGAAAAACTGTTTTTT.

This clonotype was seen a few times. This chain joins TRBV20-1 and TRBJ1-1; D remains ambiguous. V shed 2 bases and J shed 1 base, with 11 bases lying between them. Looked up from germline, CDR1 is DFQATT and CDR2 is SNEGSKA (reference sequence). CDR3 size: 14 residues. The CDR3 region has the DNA TGCAGTGCTAGATTGAGGACGGGGAACACTGAAGCTTTCTTT. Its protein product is CSARLRTGNTEAFF.

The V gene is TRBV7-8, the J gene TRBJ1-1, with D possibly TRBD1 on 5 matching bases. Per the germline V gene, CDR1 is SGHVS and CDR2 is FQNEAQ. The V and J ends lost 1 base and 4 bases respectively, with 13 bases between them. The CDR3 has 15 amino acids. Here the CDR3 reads CASSLVYSGGTEAFF. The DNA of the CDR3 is TGTGCCAGCAGCTTAGTCTACTCGGGGGGCACTGAAGCTTTCTTT. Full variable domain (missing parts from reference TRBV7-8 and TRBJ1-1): GAGVSQSPRYKVAKRGQDVALRCDPISGHVSLFWYQQALGQGPEFLTYFQNEAQLDKSGLPSDRFFAERPEGSVSTLKIQRTQQEDSAVYLCASSLVYSGGTEAFFGQGTRLTVV.

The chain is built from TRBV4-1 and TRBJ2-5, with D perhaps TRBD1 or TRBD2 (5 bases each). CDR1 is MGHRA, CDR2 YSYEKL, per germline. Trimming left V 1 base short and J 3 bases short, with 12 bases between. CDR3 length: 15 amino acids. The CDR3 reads CASSQVRGAEETQYF. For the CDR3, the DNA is TGCGCCAGCAGCCAAGTCCGAGGGGCGGAAGAGACCCAGTACTTC.

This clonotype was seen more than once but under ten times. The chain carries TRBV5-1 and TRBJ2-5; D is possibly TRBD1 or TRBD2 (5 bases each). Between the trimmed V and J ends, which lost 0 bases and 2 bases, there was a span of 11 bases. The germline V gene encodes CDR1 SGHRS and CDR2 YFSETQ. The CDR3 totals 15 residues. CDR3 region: CASSLALGVQETQYF. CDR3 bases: TGCGCCAGCAGCTTGGCCTTGGGGGTTCAAGAGACCCAGTACTTC.

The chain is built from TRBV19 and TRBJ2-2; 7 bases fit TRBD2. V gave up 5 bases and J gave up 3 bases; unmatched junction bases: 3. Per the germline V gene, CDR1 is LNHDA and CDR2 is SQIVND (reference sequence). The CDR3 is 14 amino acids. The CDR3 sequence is CASSWGLYTGELFF. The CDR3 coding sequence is TGTGCCAGTAGTTGGGGACTATACACCGGGGAGCTGTTTTTT.

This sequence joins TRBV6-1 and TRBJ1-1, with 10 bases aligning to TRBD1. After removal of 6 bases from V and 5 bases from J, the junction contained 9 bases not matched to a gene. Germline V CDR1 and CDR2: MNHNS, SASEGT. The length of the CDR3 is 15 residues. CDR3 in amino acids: CASSDRDRGGTEAFF. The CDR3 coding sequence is TGTGCCAGCAGCGACCGGGACAGGGGTGGGACTGAAGCTTTCTTT.

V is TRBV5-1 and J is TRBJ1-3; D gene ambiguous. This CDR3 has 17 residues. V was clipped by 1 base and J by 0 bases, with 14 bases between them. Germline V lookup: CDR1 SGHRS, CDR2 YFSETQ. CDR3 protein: CASSLLPPSVSGNTIYF. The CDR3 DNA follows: TGCGCCAGCAGCTTGCTTCCCCCCTCAGTCTCTGGAAACACCATATATTTT.

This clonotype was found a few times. The DNA for the CDR3 is TGCGCCAGCAGCTTGTCGGGGGACAGCTCCTACAATGAGCAGTTCTTC. This translates into CASSLSGDSSYNEQFF. The V gene is TRBV5-1, the J gene TRBJ2-1; TRBD1 might be the D (7 bases). V was trimmed by 1 base and J by 0 bases, leaving 11 bases between them. CDR3 size: 16 residues. Germline assignment: CDR1 SGHRS and CDR2 YFSETQ. Full variable domain (missing parts from reference TRBV5-1 and TRBJ2-1): KAGVTQTPRYLIKTRGQQVTLSCSPISGHRSVSWYQQTPGQGLQFLFEYFSETQRNKGNFPGRFSGRQFSNSRSEMNVSTLELGDSALYLCASSLSGDSSYNEQFFGPGTRLTVL.

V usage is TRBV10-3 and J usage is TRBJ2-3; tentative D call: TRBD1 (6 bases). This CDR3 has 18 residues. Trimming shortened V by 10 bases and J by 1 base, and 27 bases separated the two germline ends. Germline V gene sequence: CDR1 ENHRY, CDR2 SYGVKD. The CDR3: CATKERQEQVMGTDTQYF. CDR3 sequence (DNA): TGTGCCACCAAAGAGCGACAGGAGCAAGTTATGGGCACAGATACGCAGTATTTT.

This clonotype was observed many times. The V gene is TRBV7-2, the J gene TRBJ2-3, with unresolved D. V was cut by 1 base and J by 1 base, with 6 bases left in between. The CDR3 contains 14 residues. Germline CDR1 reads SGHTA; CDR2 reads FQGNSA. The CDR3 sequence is CASSLGPGTDTQYF. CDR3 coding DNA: TGTGCCAGCAGCTTAGGACCAGGCACAGATACGCAGTATTTT.

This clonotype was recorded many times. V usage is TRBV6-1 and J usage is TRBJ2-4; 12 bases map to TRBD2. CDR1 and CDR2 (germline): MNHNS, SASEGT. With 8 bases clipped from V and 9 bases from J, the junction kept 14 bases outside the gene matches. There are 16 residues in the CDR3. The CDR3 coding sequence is TGTGCCAGCCGGGCCCTAGCGGGGGGGCCGTCGGGCATTCAGTACTTC. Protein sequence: CASRALAGGPSGIQYF.